The clone carrying this T cell receptor (beta chain) came up a few times. What it binds is unknown. The record originates from a study of cytomegalovirus exposure and HLA in healthy donors. Germline-derived CDR1 and CDR2 are SGHTA and FQGTGA. J gave up 3 bases and V 5 bases, and 5 bases lay outside the gene matches. The CDR3 runs to 15 residues. General observations from the study: TCR beta chains numbering under 200 were designated cytomegalovirus-associated.

Researchers ran the PCR with 60 Vbeta and 13 Jbeta primers. Sequenced by immunoSEQ multiplex PCR; TCRdb stores in-frame clones only, minus some. The sample records about 120,000 clones, about 81% being singletons. The TCR sequence derives from a woman aged 40 to 50 in good health and CMV-seropositive. This sequence joins TRBV7-3 and TRBJ1-5; 9 bases fit TRBD1. The sequencing input was PBMCs. Here the CDR3 DNA reads TGTGCCAGCAGCCCCACAGGGGGCGTCAATCAGCCCCAGCATTTT. It translates to CASSPTGGVNQPQHF.